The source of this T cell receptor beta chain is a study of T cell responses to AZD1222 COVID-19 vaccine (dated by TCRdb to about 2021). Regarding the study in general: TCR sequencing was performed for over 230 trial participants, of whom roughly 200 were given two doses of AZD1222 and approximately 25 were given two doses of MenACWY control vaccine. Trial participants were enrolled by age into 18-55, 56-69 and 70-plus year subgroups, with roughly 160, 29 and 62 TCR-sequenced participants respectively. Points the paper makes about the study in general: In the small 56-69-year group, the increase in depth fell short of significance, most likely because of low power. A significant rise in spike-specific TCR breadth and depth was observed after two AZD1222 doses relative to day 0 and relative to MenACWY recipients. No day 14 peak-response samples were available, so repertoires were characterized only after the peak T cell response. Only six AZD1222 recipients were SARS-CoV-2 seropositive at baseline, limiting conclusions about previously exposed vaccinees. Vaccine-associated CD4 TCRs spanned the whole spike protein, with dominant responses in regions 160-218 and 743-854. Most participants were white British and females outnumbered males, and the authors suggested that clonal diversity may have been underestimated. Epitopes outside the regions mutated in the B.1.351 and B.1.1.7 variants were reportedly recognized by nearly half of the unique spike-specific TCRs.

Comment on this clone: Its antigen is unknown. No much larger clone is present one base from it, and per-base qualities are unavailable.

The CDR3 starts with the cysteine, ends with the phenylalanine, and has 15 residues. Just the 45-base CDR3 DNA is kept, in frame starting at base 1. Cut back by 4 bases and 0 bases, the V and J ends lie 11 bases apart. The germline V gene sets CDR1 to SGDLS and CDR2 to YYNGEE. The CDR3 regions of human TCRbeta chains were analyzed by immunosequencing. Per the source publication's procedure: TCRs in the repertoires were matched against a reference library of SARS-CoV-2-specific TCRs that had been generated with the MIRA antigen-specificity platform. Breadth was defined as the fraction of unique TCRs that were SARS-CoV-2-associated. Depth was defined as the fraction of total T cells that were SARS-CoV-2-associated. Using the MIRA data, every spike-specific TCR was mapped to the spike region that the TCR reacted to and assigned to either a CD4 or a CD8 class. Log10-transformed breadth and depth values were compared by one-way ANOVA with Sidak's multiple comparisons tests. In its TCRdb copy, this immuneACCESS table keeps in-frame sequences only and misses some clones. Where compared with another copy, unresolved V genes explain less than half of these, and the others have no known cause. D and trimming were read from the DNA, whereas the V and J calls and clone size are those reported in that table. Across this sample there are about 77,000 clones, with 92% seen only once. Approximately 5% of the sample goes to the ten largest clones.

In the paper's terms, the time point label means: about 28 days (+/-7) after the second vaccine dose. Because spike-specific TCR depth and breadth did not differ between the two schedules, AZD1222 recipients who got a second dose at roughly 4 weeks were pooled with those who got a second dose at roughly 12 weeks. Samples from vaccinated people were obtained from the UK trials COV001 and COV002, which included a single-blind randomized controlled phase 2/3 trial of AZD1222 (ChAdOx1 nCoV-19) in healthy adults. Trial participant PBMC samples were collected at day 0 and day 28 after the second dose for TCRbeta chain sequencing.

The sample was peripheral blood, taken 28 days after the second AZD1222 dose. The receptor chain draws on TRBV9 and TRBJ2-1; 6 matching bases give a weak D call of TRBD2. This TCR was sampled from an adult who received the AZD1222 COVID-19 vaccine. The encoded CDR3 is CASSRDSSSYNEQFF. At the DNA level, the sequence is TGTGCCAGCAGCCGGGACTCGAGCTCCTACAATGAGCAGTTCTTC.